Listed below are T cell receptor beta chains from one sample, sequenced in a study of blood T cell repertoires in COVID-19. Data came from immunoSEQ multiplex PCR; TCRdb stores just in-frame clones and leaves some out. The table has over 80,000 clones, more than 85% seen once. The sequenced sample consisted of peripheral blood. These receptors were taken from a man between 60 and 70 years old with acute or convalescent COVID-19. The CDR3 runs from the conserved cysteine through the conserved F or W. The D gene is left open where the match is weak. Expanded clones get a size class; other rows say once, few or many, or leave the size out.

TRBV4-3	NA	NA	TRBJ1-5	CASSQDGQPQHF	TGCGCCAGCAGCCAAGATGGCCAGCCCCAGCATTTT
TRBV28	NA	NA	TRBJ2-5	CASSFRQGSETQYF	TGTGCCAGCAGTTTCAGGCAGGGAAGCGAGACCCAGTACTTC
TRBV19	NA	NA	TRBJ1-2	CASSLRSYNDNYGYTF	TGTGCCAGTAGTTTGCGGTCCTATAACGACAACTATGGCTACACCTTC
TRBV11-3	NA	TRBD2	TRBJ2-7	CASSGAGGEQYF	TGTGCCAGCAGCGGAGCGGGAGGCGAGCAGTACTTC
TRBV6-5	NA	TRBD2	TRBJ2-1	CASTDGTSGNEQFF	TGTGCCAGCACCGACGGGACTAGCGGCAATGAGCAGTTCTTC
TRBV7-6	NA	NA	TRBJ2-3	CASSLGTGFSDTQYF	TGTGCCAGCAGCTTAGGAACAGGGTTTTCAGATACGCAGTATTTT
TRBV7-2	NA	TRBD2	TRBJ2-7	CASSSLPGGSSYEQYF	TGTGCCAGCAGCTCCCTCCCGGGGGGGAGCTCCTACGAGCAGTACTTC
TRBV12-3/TRBV12-4	NA	NA	TRBJ1-5	CASRAIWGGAQHF	TGTGCCAGCAGGGCTATATGGGGAGGAGCCCAGCATTTT
TRBV7-9	NA	NA	TRBJ2-5	CASSSARTVQETQYF	TGTGCCAGCAGCTCCGCCCGGACAGTTCAAGAGACCCAGTACTTC
TRBV19	NA	TRBD2	TRBJ2-1	CASSKTSVSTNEQFF	TGTGCCAGTAGTAAGACTAGCGTAAGTACTAATGAGCAGTTCTTC
TRBV19	NA	TRBD1	TRBJ2-2	CASSRQGQNTGELFF	TGTGCCAGTAGCCGACAGGGGCAGAACACCGGGGAGCTGTTTTTT
TRBV10-3	NA	NA	TRBJ2-5	CAISESTEGVSQETQYF	TGTGCCATCAGTGAGTCGACGGAGGGAGTTTCGCAAGAGACCCAGTACTTC
TRBV3-1/TRBV3-2	NA	TRBD2	TRBJ2-7	CASSPRTSGTYEQYF	TGTGCCAGCAGCCCCCGGACTAGCGGGACCTACGAGCAGTACTTC
TRBV19	NA	NA	TRBJ1-2	CASSRQGKGHGYTF	TGTGCCAGTAGTAGGCAGGGTAAGGGCCATGGCTACACCTTC
TRBV19	NA	TRBD1	TRBJ1-5	CASSISQGDQPQHF	TGTGCCAGTAGTATTAGTCAGGGGGATCAGCCCCAGCATTTT
TRBV7-6	NA	TRBD2	TRBJ2-2	CASSSVAGRRELFF	TGTGCCAGCAGCTCAGTAGCGGGAAGACGGGAGCTGTTTTTT
TRBV27	NA	TRBD1	TRBJ1-4	CASSAPTGLYLATNEKLFF	TGTGCCAGCAGTGCCCCGACAGGGCTATATCTTGCAACTAATGAAAAACTGTTTTTT
TRBV5-5	NA	NA	TRBJ1-2	CASSSQGLNYGYTF	TGTGCCAGCAGCTCACAGGGCCTTAACTATGGCTACACCTTC
TRBV6-2/TRBV6-3	NA	TRBD2	TRBJ2-1	CASSPGRADDEQFF	TGTGCCAGCAGCCCAGGGAGGGCCGATGATGAGCAGTTCTTC
TRBV4-3	NA	TRBD2	TRBJ2-1	CASSQETSGRAGEQFF	TGCGCCAGCAGCCAGGAAACTAGCGGGAGAGCAGGGGAGCAGTTCTTC
TRBV15	NA	TRBD2	TRBJ2-7	CATSRGLAGSTYEQYF	TGTGCCACCAGCAGAGGCCTAGCGGGATCTACCTACGAGCAGTACTTC
TRBV6-5	NA	NA	TRBJ2-3	CASSYGGKGTQYF	TGTGCCAGCAGTTACGGGGGGAAGGGAACGCAGTATTTT
TRBV19	NA	NA	TRBJ1-5	CASRPLAGASNQPQHF	TGTGCCAGTAGACCCCTGGCAGGGGCTAGCAATCAGCCCCAGCATTTT
TRBV5-6	few	NA	TRBJ2-7	CASSPRDSSYEQYF	TGTGCCAGCAGCCCCCGGGACTCCTCCTACGAGCAGTACTTC
TRBV9	NA	TRBD2	TRBJ2-7	CASSVAGSGRYEQYF	TGTGCCAGCAGCGTAGCCGGCAGCGGGAGGTACGAGCAGTACTTC
TRBV30	NA	NA	TRBJ2-3	CAWSLSGTDTQYF	TGTGCCTGGAGTCTCAGCGGGACAGATACGCAGTATTTT
TRBV11-1	NA	NA	TRBJ2-1	CASSLNRGDEQFF	TGTGCCAGCAGCTTAAACCGAGGCGATGAGCAGTTCTTC
TRBV11-2	NA	TRBD1	TRBJ1-2	CASQGAPEGYTF	TGTGCCAGCCAGGGGGCCCCGGAGGGCTACACCTTC
TRBV7-8	few	NA	TRBJ2-1	CASSFPRRDEQFF	TGTGCCAGCAGCTTCCCCCGGAGGGATGAGCAGTTCTTC
TRBV6-5	NA	TRBD1	TRBJ1-1	CASSYSTGLDAGEAFF	TGTGCCAGCAGTTACTCGACAGGGTTGGACGCGGGGGAAGCTTTCTTT
TRBV6-5	NA	TRBD1	TRBJ1-1	CASSYGTGVPTEAFF	TGTGCCAGCAGTTACGGGACAGGGGTACCCACTGAAGCTTTCTTT
TRBV10-3	NA	NA	TRBJ2-5	CAISESKGGEETQYF	TGTGCCATCAGTGAGTCGAAAGGGGGGGAGGAGACCCAGTACTTC
TRBV10-3	NA	NA	TRBJ1-4	CAISESQGGEKLFF	TGTGCCATCAGTGAGTCCCAGGGAGGTGAAAAACTGTTTTTT
TRBV6-5	NA	NA	TRBJ1-6	CASSSAGSNSPLHF	TGTGCCAGCAGTTCGGCAGGGTCTAATTCACCCCTCCACTTT
TRBV19	NA	NA	TRBJ2-5	CASSMFYSLQETQYF	TGTGCCAGTAGTATGTTTTACAGCCTCCAAGAGACCCAGTACTTC
TRBV9	NA	NA	TRBJ1-1	CASSVDLGSTNTEAFF	TGTGCCAGCAGCGTAGATTTGGGCAGTACTAACACTGAAGCTTTCTTT
TRBV13	NA	NA	TRBJ1-3	CASSYDRNSGNTIYF	TGTGCCAGCAGCTACGACAGGAACTCTGGAAACACCATATATTTT
TRBV2	few	NA	TRBJ1-5	CASSEGRTDQPQHF	TGTGCCAGCAGTGAAGGCAGGACAGATCAGCCCCAGCATTTT
TRBV2	NA	NA	TRBJ2-5	CASSEGPGGKTQYF	TGTGCCAGCAGTGAAGGCCCGGGCGGGAAGACCCAGTACTTC
TRBV10-1	NA	NA	TRBJ2-3	CASSHGSTDTQYF	TGCGCCAGCAGCCACGGTAGCACAGATACGCAGTATTTT
TRBV7-2	NA	NA	TRBJ2-2	CASSLSYSGELFF	TGTGCCAGCAGCTTATCTTACTCCGGGGAGCTGTTTTTT
TRBV6-5	NA	TRBD1	TRBJ1-1	CASSYRTGVFEAFF	TGTGCCAGCAGTTACCGGACAGGGGTATTTGAAGCTTTCTTT
TRBV3-1/TRBV3-2	few	NA	TRBJ2-2	CASSQEPRTVDTGELFF	TGTGCCAGCAGCCAAGAGCCACGGACAGTAGACACCGGGGAGCTGTTTTTT
TRBV5-1	NA	NA	TRBJ2-1	CASSLGRVDNEQFF	TGCGCCAGCAGCTTGGGCAGGGTAGACAATGAGCAGTTCTTC
TRBV5-1	NA	NA	TRBJ2-1	CASSLGGDSGNEQFF	TGCGCCAGCAGCTTGGGGGGAGATAGCGGCAATGAGCAGTTCTTC